The next 6 T cell receptor beta chains were all read from a single sample in a study of blood T cell repertoires in COVID-19. Assay: immunoSEQ multiplex PCR; the TCRdb copy retains only in-frame clones and omits some. The sample contains over 200,000 clones, 80% of which appear only once. Material for sequencing was peripheral blood. These receptors all come from a human donor in a cohort sampled during active COVID-19.

Regarding this clone: Other DNA sequences within the sample encode an identical CDR3. V gene TRBV11-3 combines with J gene TRBJ2-7; tentative D call: TRBD1 (7 bases). V lost 3 bases, J lost 3 bases, and 12 bases lay in between. CDR3 length equals 14 residues. Germline-derived CDR1 and CDR2 are SGHNT and YENEEA. The CDR3 reads CASSFGGGSYEQYF. CDR3 DNA: TGTGCCAGCAGCTTCGGAGGGGGCAGCTACGAGCAGTACTTC. The full variable domain, its missing parts supplied by reference TRBV11-3 and TRBJ2-7, is EAGVVQSPRYKIIEKKQPVAFWCNPISGHNTLYWYLQNLGQGPELLIRYENEEAVDDSQLPKDRFSAERLKGVDSTLKIQPAELGDSAVYLCASSFGGGSYEQYFGPGTRLTVT.

CDR3 coding DNA: TGTGCCAGCAGCTTGCTGAGTTCCTATGGCTACACCTTC. Residues: CASSLLSSYGYTF. The rearrangement links TRBV7-9 to TRBJ1-2, with no clear D. CDR1 and CDR2 from the germline V gene are SEHNR and FQNEAQ (reference sequence). Trimming pared 3 bases from V and 4 bases from J, leaving 9 bases between. CDR3 length equals 13 residues.

This chain uses TRBV9 with TRBJ1-2; weak D call: TRBD1 (5 bases). The length of the CDR3 is 17 residues. V lost 4 bases to trimming and J lost 3 bases, with 22 bases between them. Germline values: CDR1 SGDLS, CDR2 YYNGEE. CDR3 DNA sequence: TGTGCCAGCAGCCCTCCCCCCGGGGAGGGGAAACACTATGGCTACACCTTC. This encodes CASSPPPGEGKHYGYTF.

CDR3 sequence (DNA): TGTGCCAGCAGCCGGGGAACTAATGAAAAACTGTTTTTT. Amino acids: CASSRGTNEKLFF. The chain joins TRBV9 to TRBJ1-4, with D hard to call. In germline, CDR1 is SGDLS, CDR2 YYNGEE. V was trimmed by 4 bases and J by 1 base, leaving 5 bases between them. This CDR3 comprises 13 residues. Combining the CDR3 with reference TRBV9 and TRBJ1-4 gives the whole variable domain DSGVTQTPKHLITATGQRVTLRCSPRSGDLSVYWYQQSLDQGLQFLIQYYNGEERAKGNILERFSAQQFPDLHSELNLSSLELGDSALYFCASSRGTNEKLFFGSGTQLSVL.

V is TRBV18 and J is TRBJ2-7, with D possibly being TRBD2 (6 bases). The CDR3 contains 15 residues. CDR1 is KGHSH and CDR2 is LQKENI in the germline V gene. With 1 base removed from V and 2 bases from J, the gap between germline ends came to 12 bases. The chain's CDR3 is CASSPRTSRTYEQYF. The CDR3 DNA sequence: TGTGCCAGCTCACCACGAACTAGCCGGACCTACGAGCAGTACTTC. Full variable domain (missing parts from reference TRBV18 and TRBJ2-7): NAGVMQNPRHLVRRRGQEARLRCSPMKGHSHVYWYRQLPEEGLKFMVYLQKENIIDESGMPKERFSAEFPKEGPSILRIQQVVRGDSAAYFCASSPRTSRTYEQYFGPGTRLTVT.

The chain is built from TRBV19 and TRBJ1-6; D perhaps matches TRBD1 (5 bases). Trimming took 3 bases from V and 6 from J, leaving 12 bases between them. This CDR3 is 15 amino acids long. Germline CDR1 is LNHDA and CDR2 is SQIVND (reference sequence). CDR3 sequence reads: CASSIPGHLNSPLHF. The CDR3 DNA reads as TGTGCCAGTAGTATCCCAGGACACCTTAATTCACCCCTCCACTTT.